One and the same sample provided the 23 T cell receptor beta chains below, sequenced in a study of blood T cell repertoires in COVID-19. Method: immunoSEQ multiplex PCR; TCRdb's copy keeps in-frame clones and lacks some. The sample consists of hundreds of thousands of clones, less than 90% of them appearing once. The material sequenced was peripheral blood. These receptors were collected from a woman of 80 years or more with active or convalescent COVID-19.

The chain has TRBV5-1 and TRBJ1-4; D may be TRBD1 (6 bases). This CDR3 has 15 amino acids. Trimming removed 4 bases from V and 8 bases from J, with 18 bases in between. CDR1 is SGHRS, CDR2 YFSETQ, per germline. The CDR3 sequence is CASSLSGTGIEKLFF. DNA of the CDR3: TGCGCCAGCAGCCTGAGCGGCACAGGGATAGAAAAACTGTTTTTT.

CDR3 bases: TGTGCCAGCAGACCCCTTGGACAGATCGGCCAGCGTGGGAATCAGCCCCAGCATTTT. Its translation is CASRPLGQIGQRGNQPQHF. This rearrangement joins TRBV27 to TRBJ1-5; D might be TRBD1 (6 bases). V was clipped by 6 bases and J by 4 bases, with 28 bases between them. From germline, CDR1 is MNHEY and CDR2 SMNVEV (reference sequence). This CDR3 contains 19 residues.

The rearrangement joins TRBV3-1 (or the pseudogene TRBV3-2) to TRBJ1-2; 7 bases line up with TRBD1. Looked up from germline, CDR1 is LGHDT and CDR2 is YNNKEL (reference sequence). The CDR3 covers 15 residues. V was clipped by 4 bases and J by 4 bases; unmatched bases: 9. This CDR3 is CASSPSPGQLYGYTF. As DNA, the CDR3 is TGTGCCAGCAGCCCCAGTCCGGGACAGCTCTATGGCTACACCTTC.

The V and J genes are TRBV7-9 and TRBJ2-2; 9 bases line up with TRBD1. The CDR3 is made up of 15 amino acids. Trimming cost V 5 bases and J 9 bases; bases outside gene matches: 10. Looked up from germline, CDR1 is SEHNR and CDR2 is FQNEAQ (reference sequence). The CDR3 protein is CASSPGTGMGRELFF. CDR3 in DNA: TGTGCCAGCAGCCCCGGGACAGGGATGGGCCGGGAGCTGTTTTTT.

This sequence joins TRBV4-1 and TRBJ2-3, with 7 bases identical to TRBD1. Germline trimming cut 1 base from V and 1 base from J; bases unmatched to any gene: 5. The germline CDR1 and CDR2 sequences are MGHRA and YSYEKL. The CDR3 runs to 16 residues. In nucleotides, the CDR3 is TGCGCCAGCAGCCAAGCACAGGGGTGGGGCACAGATACGCAGTATTTT. It encodes CASSQAQGWGTDTQYF.

Only a few counts were recorded for this clone. V is TRBV27 and J is TRBJ1-2; the D gene is possibly TRBD1 (6 bases). This CDR3 spans 17 amino acids. V was pared by 0 bases and J by 7 bases, with 21 bases between. In germline, CDR1 is MNHEY, CDR2 SMNVEV (reference sequence). CDR3 nucleotide sequence: TGTGCCAGCAGTTTATCGTCCTATAGCCGGGGGGCGTCTGGCTACACCTTC. This gives the protein CASSLSSYSRGASGYTF.

This chain links TRBV5-6 with TRBJ2-5; perhaps TRBD1 as D (5 bases). The V and J ends lost 3 bases and 1 base respectively, with 16 bases between them. The CDR3 contains 16 residues. CDR1 is SGHDT and CDR2 is YYEEEE in the germline V gene. The chain's CDR3 is CASSSNYQTVQETQYF. For the CDR3, the DNA is TGTGCCAGCAGCTCCAATTACCAGACAGTCCAAGAGACCCAGTACTTC.

This clone was seen more than once but under ten times. The V call is TRBV7-2, the J call TRBJ2-3; D might be TRBD2 (5 bases). V shed 5 bases and J shed 1 base, with 13 bases lying between them. Germline lookup yields CDR1 SGHTA and CDR2 FQGNSA. This CDR3 is 15 amino acids long. CDR3 nucleotides: TGTGCCAGCAGCCAAACTGGAGGACGCACAGATACGCAGTATTTT. It encodes CASSQTGGRTDTQYF.

The CDR3 bases are TGTGCCAGCAGCTTAGATGGGACAGGGGCCGCCTCAGATACGCAGTATTTT. This sequence encodes CASSLDGTGAASDTQYF. The rearrangement uses TRBV13 and TRBJ2-3, with 10 bases fitting TRBD1. The CDR3 extends over 17 amino acids. CDR1 and CDR2 (germline): PRHDT, FYEKMQ (reference sequence). The ends lost 1 base at V and 4 bases at J; junction bases unmatched: 8.

The chain couples TRBV18 to TRBJ1-2; D not certain. The CDR3 length is 15 residues. Trimming pared 2 bases from V and 5 bases from J, leaving 15 bases between. The germline gives CDR1 KGHSH, CDR2 LQKENI. The CDR3 region is CASSPWAAYGYGYTF. The DNA of the CDR3 is TGTGCCAGCTCACCATGGGCAGCCTATGGTTATGGCTACACCTTC.

The J gene is TRBJ1-2, the V gene TRBV4-2; 7 positions match TRBD1. This CDR3 has 16 amino acids. The germline V gene encodes CDR1 LGHNA and CDR2 YNFKEQ. With 0 bases clipped from V and 4 bases from J, the junction kept 8 bases outside the gene matches. Written as DNA, the CDR3 is TGTGCCAGCAGCCAAGATGTGGGGACAGCAGTCTATGGCTACACCTTC. Translating gives CASSQDVGTAVYGYTF.

The J gene is TRBJ1-5, the V gene TRBV6-5; 7 positions agree with TRBD1. Germline values: CDR1 MNHEY, CDR2 SVGAGI. The length of the CDR3 is 16 residues. Germline trimming cut 4 bases from V and 6 bases from J; bases unmatched to any gene: 12. The CDR3 DNA reads TGTGCCAGCAGTTCCAGTTCGGGACAGTTGGCTCAGCCCCAGCATTTT. Its translation: CASSSSSGQLAQPQHF.

V usage is TRBV28 and J usage is TRBJ1-1; 7 bases line up with TRBD1. The length of the CDR3 is 19 residues. From germline, CDR1 is MDHEN and CDR2 SYDVKM. The V segment lost 8 bases and the J segment 4 bases; nucleotides outside the gene matches: 25. This chain's CDR3 is CASREPRTGSGVYGTEAFF. CDR3 sequence (DNA): TGTGCCAGCCGAGAGCCCCGGACAGGCAGTGGGGTATACGGCACTGAAGCTTTCTTT.

The rearrangement joins TRBV18 to TRBJ2-4; D not resolved. The germline V and J ends were trimmed by 3 bases and 8 bases, with 11 bases remaining between them. CDR3 size: 13 residues. Per the germline V gene, CDR1 is KGHSH and CDR2 is LQKENI. The CDR3 region has the DNA TGTGCCAGCTCACCCCCGTCCCTCGACATTCAGTACTTC. This codes for CASSPPSLDIQYF.

On this clone itself: Within the sample, other DNA sequences also encode this same CDR3. The chain links TRBV5-4 to TRBJ1-1; 8 bases align to TRBD1. Germline trimming cut 2 bases from V and 1 base from J; bases unmatched to any gene: 1. Germline assignment: CDR1 SGHNT and CDR2 YYREEE (reference sequence). The CDR3 consists of 14 residues. The DNA of the CDR3 is TGTGCCAGCAGCTTAGACAGGGGGAACACTGAAGCTTTCTTT. Translated, it gives CASSLDRGNTEAFF.

This clone occurred a few times. The V and J genes are TRBV5-5 and TRBJ2-3, with 9 bases lining up with TRBD2. CDR1 is SGHKS, CDR2 YYEKEE, per germline (reference sequence). The CDR3 contains 15 residues. Germline trimming cut 4 bases from V and 1 base from J; bases unmatched to any gene: 4. CDR3 protein: CASSVSGSGTDTQYF. As DNA, the CDR3 is TGTGCCAGCAGCGTTAGCGGGAGTGGCACAGATACGCAGTATTTT.

The V gene is TRBV2, the J gene TRBJ1-5; 11 nucleotides agree with TRBD1. The length of the CDR3 is 14 residues. With 4 bases clipped from V and 5 bases from J, the junction kept 1 base outside the gene matches. Germline V gene sequence: CDR1 SNHLY, CDR2 FYNNEI. The DNA for the CDR3 is TGTGCCAGCAGTGGGGACAGGGGGGATCAGCCCCAGCATTTT. Translation gives CASSGDRGDQPQHF. Filled out from reference TRBV2 and TRBJ1-5, the complete variable domain reads EPEVTQTPSHQVTQMGQEVILRCVPISNHLYFYWYRQILGQKVEFLVSFYNNEISEKSEIFDDQFSVERPDGSNFTLKIRSTKLEDSAMYFCASSGDRGDQPQHFGDGTRLSIL.

The chain has TRBV5-1 and TRBJ2-2; perhaps TRBD2 as D (5 bases). There are 16 residues in the CDR3. Per the germline V gene, CDR1 is SGHRS and CDR2 is YFSETQ. V lost 0 bases and J lost 4, with 13 bases in between. CDR3 region: CASSLATLEGTGELFF. CDR3 nucleotide sequence: TGCGCCAGCAGCTTGGCGACCCTAGAGGGCACCGGGGAGCTGTTTTTT.

The chain couples TRBV9 to TRBJ1-6, with 8 bases aligning to TRBD1. The germline V gene encodes CDR1 SGDLS and CDR2 YYNGEE. V was pared by 3 bases and J by 7 bases, with 12 bases of the junction left unmatched. CDR3 length: 17 residues. The CDR3 DNA reads as TGTGCCAGCAGCGCCCAAGCGACAGGGGTCAAGAATTCACCCCTCCACTTT. Translated: CASSAQATGVKNSPLHF.

This clone was recorded a few times. The genes are TRBV4-1 and TRBJ1-6; 8 nucleotides match TRBD1. The length of the CDR3 is 14 residues. V shed 1 base and J 9 bases; nucleotides not matched to a gene: 2. Germline V CDR1 and CDR2: MGHRA, YSYEKL. The CDR3 sequence is CASSQGTGISPLHF. CDR3 DNA: TGCGCCAGCAGCCAAGGGACAGGGATTTCACCCCTCCACTTT.

CDR3 residues: CASSQDPTSGRIYNEQFF. The CDR3 nucleotides read TGCGCCAGCAGCCAAGATCCGACTAGCGGGAGGATCTACAATGAGCAGTTCTTC. The chain uses TRBV4-3 and TRBJ2-1; TRBD2 aligns across 13 bases. Germline V gene data show CDR1 as LGHNA and CDR2 as YSLEER. J gave up 3 bases and V 0 bases, and 5 bases lay outside the gene matches. This CDR3 region has 18 residues.

For this clone: Other nucleotide sequences from this sample produce the same CDR3. The V call is TRBV30, the J call TRBJ1-1; D remains unclear. Germline CDR1 GTSNPN, CDR2 SVGIG (reference sequence). The V end was cut by 2 bases, the J end by 3 bases, with 7 bases between. The CDR3 runs 12 residues. The CDR3 spells CAWSKGDTEAFF. DNA of the CDR3: TGTGCCTGGAGTAAGGGAGACACTGAAGCTTTCTTT.

The V gene is TRBV6-5, the J gene TRBJ2-7; a possible D gene is TRBD1 (5 bases). Germline V CDR1 and CDR2: MNHEY, SVGAGI. The CDR3 totals 14 residues. Trimming stripped 0 bases from V and 6 bases from J, with 12 bases between. The CDR3 nucleotides are TGTGCCAGCAGTTACTCGAATCAGGGATTCGAGCAGTACTTC. As protein: CASSYSNQGFEQYF.